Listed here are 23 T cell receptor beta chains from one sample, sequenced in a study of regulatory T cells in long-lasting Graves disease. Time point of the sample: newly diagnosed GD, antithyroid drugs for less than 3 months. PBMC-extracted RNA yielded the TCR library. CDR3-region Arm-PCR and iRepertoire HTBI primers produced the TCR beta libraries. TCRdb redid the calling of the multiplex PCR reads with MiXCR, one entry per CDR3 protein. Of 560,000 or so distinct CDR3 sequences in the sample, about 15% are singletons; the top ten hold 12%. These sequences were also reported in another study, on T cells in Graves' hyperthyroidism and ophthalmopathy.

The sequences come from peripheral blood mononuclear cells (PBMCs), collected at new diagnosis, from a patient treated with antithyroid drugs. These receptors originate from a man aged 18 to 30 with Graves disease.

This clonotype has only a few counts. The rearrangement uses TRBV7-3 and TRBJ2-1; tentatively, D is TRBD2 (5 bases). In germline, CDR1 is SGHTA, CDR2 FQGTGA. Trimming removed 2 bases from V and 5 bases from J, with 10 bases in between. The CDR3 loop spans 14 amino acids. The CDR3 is CASSLVDWDNEQFF. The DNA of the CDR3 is TGTGCCAGCAGCTTAGTGGACTGGGACAATGAGCAGTTCTTC.

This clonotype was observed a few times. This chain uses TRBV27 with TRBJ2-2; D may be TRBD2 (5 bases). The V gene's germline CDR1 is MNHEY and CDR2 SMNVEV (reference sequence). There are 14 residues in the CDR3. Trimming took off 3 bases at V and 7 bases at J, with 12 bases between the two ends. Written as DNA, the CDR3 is TGTGCCAGCAGTTTTAGCAGGAGGAGCGGGGAGCTGTTTTTT. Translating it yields CASSFSRRSGELFF.

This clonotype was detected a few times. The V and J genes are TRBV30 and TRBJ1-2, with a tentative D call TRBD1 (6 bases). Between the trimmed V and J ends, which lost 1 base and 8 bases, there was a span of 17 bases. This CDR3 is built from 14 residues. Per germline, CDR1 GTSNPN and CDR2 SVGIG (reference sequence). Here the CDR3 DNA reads TGTGCCTGGAGTGATCCCCCGGGGGGGGGCGGCTACACCTTC. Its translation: CAWSDPPGGGGYTF. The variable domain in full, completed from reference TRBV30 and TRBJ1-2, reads SQTIHQWPATLVQPVGSPLSLECTVEGTSNPNLYWYRQAAGRGLQLLFYSVGIGQISSEVPQNLSASRPQDRQFILSSKKLLLSDSGFYLCAWSDPPGGGGYTFGSGTRLTVV.

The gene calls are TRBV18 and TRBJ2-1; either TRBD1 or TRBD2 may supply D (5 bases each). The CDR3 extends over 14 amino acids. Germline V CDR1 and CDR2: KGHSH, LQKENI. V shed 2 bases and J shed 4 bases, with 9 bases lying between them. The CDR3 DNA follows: TGTGCCAGCTCACCAGTCGGGACGTACAATGAGCAGTTCTTC. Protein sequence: CASSPVGTYNEQFF.

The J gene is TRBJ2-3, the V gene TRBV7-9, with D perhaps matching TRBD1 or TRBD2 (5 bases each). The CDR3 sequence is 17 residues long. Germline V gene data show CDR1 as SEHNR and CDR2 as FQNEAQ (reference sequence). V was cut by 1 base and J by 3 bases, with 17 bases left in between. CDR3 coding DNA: TGTGCCAGCAGCTTAGGGGACCTGGGCGGCGGTACAGATACGCAGTATTTT. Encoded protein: CASSLGDLGGGTDTQYF.

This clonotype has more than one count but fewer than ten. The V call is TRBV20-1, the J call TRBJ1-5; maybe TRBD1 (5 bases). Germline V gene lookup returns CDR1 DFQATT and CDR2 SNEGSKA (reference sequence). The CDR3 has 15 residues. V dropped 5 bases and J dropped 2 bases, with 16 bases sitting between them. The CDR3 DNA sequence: TGCAGTGCTGGGGGGATACGAGGACGCAATCAGCCCCAGCATTTT. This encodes CSAGGIRGRNQPQHF.

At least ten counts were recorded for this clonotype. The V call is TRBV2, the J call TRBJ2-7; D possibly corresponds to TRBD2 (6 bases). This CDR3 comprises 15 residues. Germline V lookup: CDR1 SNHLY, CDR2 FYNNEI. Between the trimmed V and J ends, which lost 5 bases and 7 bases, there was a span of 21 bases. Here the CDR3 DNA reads TGTGCCAGCAGTCTACTTAGCGGTCCCCTAGAGGAGCAGTACTTC. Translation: CASSLLSGPLEEQYF.

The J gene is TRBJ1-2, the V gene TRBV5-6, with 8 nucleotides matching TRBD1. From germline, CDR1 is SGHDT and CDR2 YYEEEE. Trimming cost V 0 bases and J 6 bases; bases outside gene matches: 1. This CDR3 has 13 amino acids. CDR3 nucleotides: TGTGCCAGCAGCTTGGCAGGGGGCAATGGCTACACCTTC. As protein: CASSLAGGNGYTF.

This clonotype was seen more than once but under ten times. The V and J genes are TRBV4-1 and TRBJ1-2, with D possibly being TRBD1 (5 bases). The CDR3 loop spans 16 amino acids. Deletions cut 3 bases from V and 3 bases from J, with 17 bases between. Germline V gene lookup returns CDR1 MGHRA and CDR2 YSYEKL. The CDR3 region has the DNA TGCGCCAGCAGCCACCAAGACCCCTTCAGGGACTATGGCTACACCTTC. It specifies CASSHQDPFRDYGYTF.

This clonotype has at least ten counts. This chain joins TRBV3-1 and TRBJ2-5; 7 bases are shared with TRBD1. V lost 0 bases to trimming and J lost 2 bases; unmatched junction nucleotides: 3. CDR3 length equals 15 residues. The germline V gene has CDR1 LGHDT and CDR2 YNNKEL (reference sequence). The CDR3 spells CASSQEGQPQETQYF. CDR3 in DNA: TGTGCCAGCAGCCAAGAGGGACAGCCACAAGAGACCCAGTACTTC.

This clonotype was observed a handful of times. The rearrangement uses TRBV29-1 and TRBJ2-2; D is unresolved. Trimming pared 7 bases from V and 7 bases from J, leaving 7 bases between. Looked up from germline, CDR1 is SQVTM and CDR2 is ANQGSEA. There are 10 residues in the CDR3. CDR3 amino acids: CSAVSGELFF. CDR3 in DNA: TGCAGCGCAGTGAGCGGGGAGCTGTTTTTT.

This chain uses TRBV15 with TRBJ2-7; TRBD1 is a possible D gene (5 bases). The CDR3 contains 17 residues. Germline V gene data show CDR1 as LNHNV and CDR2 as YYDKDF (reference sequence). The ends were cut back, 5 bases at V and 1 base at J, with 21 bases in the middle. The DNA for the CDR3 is TGTGCCACCAGCTTGCAATTTAACAGGTTTTTATCCTACGAGCAGTACTTC. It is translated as CATSLQFNRFLSYEQYF. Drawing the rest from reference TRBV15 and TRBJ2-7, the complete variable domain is DAMVIQNPRYQVTQFGKPVTLSCSQTLNHNVMYWYQQKSSQAPKLLFHYYDKDFNNEADTPDNFQSRRPNTSFCFLDIRSPGLGDTAMYLCATSLQFNRFLSYEQYFGPGTRLTVT.

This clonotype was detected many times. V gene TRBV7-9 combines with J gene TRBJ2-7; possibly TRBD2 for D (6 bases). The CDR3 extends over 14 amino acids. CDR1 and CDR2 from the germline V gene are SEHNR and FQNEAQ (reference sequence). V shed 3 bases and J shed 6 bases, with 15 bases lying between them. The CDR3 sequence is CASSFNAGTPEQYF. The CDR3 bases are TGTGCCAGCAGCTTCAACGCGGGGACTCCCGAGCAGTACTTC. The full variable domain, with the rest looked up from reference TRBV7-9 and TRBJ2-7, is DTGVSQNPRHKITKRGQNVTFRCDPISEHNRLYWYRQTLGQGPEFLTYFQNEAQLEKSRLLSDRFSAERPKGSFSTLEIQRTEQGDSAMYLCASSFNAGTPEQYFGPGTRLTVT.

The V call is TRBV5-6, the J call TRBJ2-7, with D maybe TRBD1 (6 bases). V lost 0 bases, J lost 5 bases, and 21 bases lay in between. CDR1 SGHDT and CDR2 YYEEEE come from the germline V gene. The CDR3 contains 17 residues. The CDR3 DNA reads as TGTGCCAGCAGCTTGGCCCTTTCCTCCTGGGACACCCACGAGCAGTACTTC. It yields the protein CASSLALSSWDTHEQYF.

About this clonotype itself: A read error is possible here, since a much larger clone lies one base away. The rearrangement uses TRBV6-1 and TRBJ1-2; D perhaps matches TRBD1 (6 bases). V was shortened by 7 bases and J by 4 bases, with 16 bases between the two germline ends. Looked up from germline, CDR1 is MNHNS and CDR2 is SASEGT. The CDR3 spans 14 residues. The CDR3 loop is CASTRDTGLYGYTF. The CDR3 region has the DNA TGTGCCAGCACTCGGGACACAGGGCTCTATGGCTACACCTTC.

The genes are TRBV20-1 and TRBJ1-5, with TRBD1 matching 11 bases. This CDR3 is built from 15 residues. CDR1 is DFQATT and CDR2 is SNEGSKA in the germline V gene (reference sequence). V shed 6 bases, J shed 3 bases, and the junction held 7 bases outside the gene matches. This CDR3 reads CSAIRDRGFNQPQHF. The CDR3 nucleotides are TGCAGTGCCATCCGGGACAGGGGGTTCAATCAGCCCCAGCATTTT.

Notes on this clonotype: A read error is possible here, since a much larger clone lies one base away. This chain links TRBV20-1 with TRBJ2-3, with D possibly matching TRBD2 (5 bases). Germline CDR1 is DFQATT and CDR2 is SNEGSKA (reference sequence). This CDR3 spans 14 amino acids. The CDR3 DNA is TGCAGTGCTAGAAGAGAGTCTAGCACAAATACGCAGTATTTT. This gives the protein CSARRESSTNTQYF.

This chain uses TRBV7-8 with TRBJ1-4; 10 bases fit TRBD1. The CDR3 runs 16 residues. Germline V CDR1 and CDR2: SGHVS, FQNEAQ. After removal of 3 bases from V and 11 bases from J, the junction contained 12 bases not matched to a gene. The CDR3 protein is CASSFYAGTGELKLFF. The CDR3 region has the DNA TGTGCCAGCAGCTTTTACGCCGGGACAGGGGAACTGAAACTGTTTTTT. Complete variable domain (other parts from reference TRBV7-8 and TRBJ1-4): GAGVSQSPRYKVAKRGQDVALRCDPISGHVSLFWYQQALGQGPEFLTYFQNEAQLDKSGLPSDRFFAERPEGSVSTLKIQRTQQEDSAVYLCASSFYAGTGELKLFFGSGTQLSVL.

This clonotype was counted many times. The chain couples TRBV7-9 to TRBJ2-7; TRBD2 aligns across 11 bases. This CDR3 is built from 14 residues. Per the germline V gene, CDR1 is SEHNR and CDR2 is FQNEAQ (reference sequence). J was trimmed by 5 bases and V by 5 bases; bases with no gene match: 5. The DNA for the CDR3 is TGTGCCAGCAGCCCACCACTAGCGGGAGACGAGCAGTACTTC. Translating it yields CASSPPLAGDEQYF.

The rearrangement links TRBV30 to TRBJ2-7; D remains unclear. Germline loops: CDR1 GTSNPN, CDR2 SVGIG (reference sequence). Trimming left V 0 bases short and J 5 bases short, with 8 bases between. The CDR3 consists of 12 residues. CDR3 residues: CAWSVFGDEQYF. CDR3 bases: TGTGCCTGGAGTGTATTTGGCGACGAGCAGTACTTC.

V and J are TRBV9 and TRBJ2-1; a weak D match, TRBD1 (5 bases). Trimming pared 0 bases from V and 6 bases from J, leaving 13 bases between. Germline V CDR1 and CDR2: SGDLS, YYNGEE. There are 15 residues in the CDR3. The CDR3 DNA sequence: TGTGCCAGCAGCGTAGGTGCAGGGATATCCAATGAGCAGTTCTTC. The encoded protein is CASSVGAGISNEQFF.

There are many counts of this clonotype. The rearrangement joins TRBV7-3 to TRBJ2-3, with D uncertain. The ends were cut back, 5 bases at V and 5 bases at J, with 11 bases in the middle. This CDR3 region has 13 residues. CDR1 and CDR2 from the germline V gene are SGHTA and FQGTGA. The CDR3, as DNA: TGTGCCAGCAGCAAACTAACGGGAGATACGCAGTATTTT. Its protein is CASSKLTGDTQYF. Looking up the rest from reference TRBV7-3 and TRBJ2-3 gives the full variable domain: GAGVSQTPSNKVTEKGKYVELRCDPISGHTALYWYRQSLGQGPEFLIYFQGTGAADDSGLPNDRFFAVRPEGSVSTLKIQRTERGDSAVYLCASSKLTGDTQYFGPGTRLTVL.

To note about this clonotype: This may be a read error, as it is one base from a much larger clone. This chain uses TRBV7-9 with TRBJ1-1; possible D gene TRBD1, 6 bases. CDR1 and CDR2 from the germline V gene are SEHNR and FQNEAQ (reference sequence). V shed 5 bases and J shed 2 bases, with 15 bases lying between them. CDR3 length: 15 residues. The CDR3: CASSLGDTFNTEAFF. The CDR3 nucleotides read TGTGCCAGCAGCCTTGGGGACACTTTCAACACTGAAGCTTTCTTT.